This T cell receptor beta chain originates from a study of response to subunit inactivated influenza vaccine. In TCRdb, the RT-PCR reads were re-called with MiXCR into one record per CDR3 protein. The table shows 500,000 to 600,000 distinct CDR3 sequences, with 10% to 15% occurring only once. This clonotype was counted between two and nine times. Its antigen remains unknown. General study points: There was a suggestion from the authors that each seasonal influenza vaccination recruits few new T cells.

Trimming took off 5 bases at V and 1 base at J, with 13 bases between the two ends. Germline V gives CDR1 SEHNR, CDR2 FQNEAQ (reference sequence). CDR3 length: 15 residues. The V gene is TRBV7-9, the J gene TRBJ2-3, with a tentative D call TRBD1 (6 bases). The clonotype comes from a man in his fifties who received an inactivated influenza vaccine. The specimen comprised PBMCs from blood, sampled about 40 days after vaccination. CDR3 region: CASSVQGWGTDTQYF. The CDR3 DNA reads TGTGCCAGCAGCGTACAGGGTTGGGGCACAGATACGCAGTATTTT.